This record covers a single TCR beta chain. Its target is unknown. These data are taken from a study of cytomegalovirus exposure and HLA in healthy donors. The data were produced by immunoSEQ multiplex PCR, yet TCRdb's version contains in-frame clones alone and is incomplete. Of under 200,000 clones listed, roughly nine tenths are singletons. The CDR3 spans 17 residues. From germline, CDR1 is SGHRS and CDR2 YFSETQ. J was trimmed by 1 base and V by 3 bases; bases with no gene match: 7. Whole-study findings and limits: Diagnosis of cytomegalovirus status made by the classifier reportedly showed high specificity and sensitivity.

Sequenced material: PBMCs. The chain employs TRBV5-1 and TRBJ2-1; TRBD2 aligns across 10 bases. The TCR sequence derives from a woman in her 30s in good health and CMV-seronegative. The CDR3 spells CASSYSGGVASYNEQFF. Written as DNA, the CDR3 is TGCGCCAGCAGCTACAGCGGGGGGGTAGCATCCTACAATGAGCAGTTCTTC.